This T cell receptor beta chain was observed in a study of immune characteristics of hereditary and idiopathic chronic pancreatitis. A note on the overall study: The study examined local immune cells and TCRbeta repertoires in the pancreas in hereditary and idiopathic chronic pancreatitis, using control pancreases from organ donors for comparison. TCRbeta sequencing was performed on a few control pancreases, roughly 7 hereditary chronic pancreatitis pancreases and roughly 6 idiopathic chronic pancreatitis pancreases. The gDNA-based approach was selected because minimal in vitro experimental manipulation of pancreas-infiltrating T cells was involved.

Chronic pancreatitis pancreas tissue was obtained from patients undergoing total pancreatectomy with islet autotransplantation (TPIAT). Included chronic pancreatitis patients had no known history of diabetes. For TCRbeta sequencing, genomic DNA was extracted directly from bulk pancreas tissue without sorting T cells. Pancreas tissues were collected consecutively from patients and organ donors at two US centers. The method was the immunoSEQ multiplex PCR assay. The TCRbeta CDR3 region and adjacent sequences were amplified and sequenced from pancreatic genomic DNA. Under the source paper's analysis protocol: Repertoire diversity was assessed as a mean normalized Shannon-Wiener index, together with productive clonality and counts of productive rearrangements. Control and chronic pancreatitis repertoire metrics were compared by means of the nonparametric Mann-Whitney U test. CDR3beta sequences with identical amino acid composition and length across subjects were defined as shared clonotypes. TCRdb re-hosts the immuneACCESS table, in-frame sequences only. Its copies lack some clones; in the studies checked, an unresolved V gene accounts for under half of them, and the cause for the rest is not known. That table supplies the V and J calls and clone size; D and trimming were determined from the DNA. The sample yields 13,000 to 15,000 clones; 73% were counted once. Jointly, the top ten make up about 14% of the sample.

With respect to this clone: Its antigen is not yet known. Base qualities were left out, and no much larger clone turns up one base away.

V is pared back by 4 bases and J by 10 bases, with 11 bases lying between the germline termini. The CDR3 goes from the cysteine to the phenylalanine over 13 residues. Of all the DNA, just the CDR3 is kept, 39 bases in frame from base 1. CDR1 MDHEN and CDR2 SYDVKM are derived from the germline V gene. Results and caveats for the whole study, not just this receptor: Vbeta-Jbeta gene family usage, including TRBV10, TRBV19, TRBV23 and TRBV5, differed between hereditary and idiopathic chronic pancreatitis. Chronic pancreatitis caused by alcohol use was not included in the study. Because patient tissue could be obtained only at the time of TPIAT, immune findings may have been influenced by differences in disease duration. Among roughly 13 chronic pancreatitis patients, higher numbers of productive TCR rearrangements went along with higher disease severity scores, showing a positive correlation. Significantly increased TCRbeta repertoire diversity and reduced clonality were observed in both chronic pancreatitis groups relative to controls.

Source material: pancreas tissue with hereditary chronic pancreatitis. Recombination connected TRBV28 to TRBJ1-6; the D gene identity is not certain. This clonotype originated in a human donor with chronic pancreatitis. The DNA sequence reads TGTGCCAGCAGTTATGAGGGAAAATCACCCCTCCACTTT. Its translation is CASSYEGKSPLHF.